This TCR beta chain was recovered during a study of CD8+CD57+ T cells in acquired aplastic anemia. Findings and caveats of the study: Controls and patients did not differ significantly in CD8+ Simpson's diversity. About 30 shared CD8+ CDR3s appeared highly expressed within patients' immunodominant clones.

V lost 5 bases and J 4 bases, leaving 24 bases between the germline ends. Germline loops: CDR1 DFQATT, CDR2 SNEGSKA (reference sequence). CDR3 length equals 17 residues. Patients chosen for sequencing had CD8+CD57+ cells that had expanded, as shown by flow cytometry. Genomic DNA, the template, was used for profiling of the TCR beta VDJ and CDR3. MiXCR was run by TCRdb on the reads, yielding one entry per CDR3 protein. Here the sample spans about 240,000 distinct CDR3 sequences, more than 40% being singletons. This clonotype has ten or more counts. Antigen specificity is unknown. The receptor was derived from a human donor with aplastic anemia. V and J are TRBV20-1 and TRBJ1-5, with D uncertain. The specimen was sorted CD4+, CD8+, or CD8+CD57+ T cells (not recorded which) from PBMCs. This CDR3 reads CSAWGLPGFSRNQPQHF. CDR3 DNA: TGCAGTGCTTGGGGTTTACCTGGTTTTTCTCGAAATCAGCCCCAGCATTTT.